This T cell receptor beta chain comes out of a study of cytomegalovirus exposure and HLA in healthy donors (dated by TCRdb to about 2017). For the study in its entirety: According to an earlier analysis of several hundred of the donors, roughly 180 million T cells yielded 100 million or so unique TCR beta sequences and around 280 Gb of sequence data. An early release covering roughly 580 HLA-typed donors comprised about 290 gigabases of sequencing data and around 80 million unique TCR sequences. Among the roughly 400 genotyped donors, approximately 81% belonged to the genetic ancestry cluster associated with self-reported Caucasian donors. The study aimed to test whether signatures of past pathogen exposure could be identified by cataloging public T cell receptors. Using immunosequencing, the study profiled T cell repertoires from about 610 subjects and related those repertoires to cytomegalovirus serostatus. Along with the approximately 700-subject first cohort, a separate validation cohort of over a hundred different subjects was used. The study combined high-throughput TCR immunosequencing, statistical association of individual TCRs with disease status, and machine learning to predict cytomegalovirus infection status. To study patterns of TCR occurrence, a later analysis re-analyzed previously published TCR beta repertoires from just over 650 donors and added high-resolution HLA genotyping. In the later analysis, no new phenotypic data were used to find candidate immune exposures; instead, reliance was placed on TCR beta sequences and their occurrence across donors. To decide whether each TCR beta V gene segment behaved as functional or pseudogenic, an earlier analysis of fewer than 750 of the donors relied on high-throughput TCR beta sequencing. Donor age, sex, ethnicity and CMV serostatus were compiled alongside the repertoire data. Genome-wide SNP genotypes for about 65% of the 666 donors were used in a later genetic analysis, which treated that subset as a discovery cohort. All discovery cohort repertoires had been generated using a single sequencing platform. HLA typing included class I and class II loci at four-digit resolution. Typing coverage varied by locus: roughly 629-640 donors for A, B, C, DRB1 and DQB1; more than 500 for DQA1; nearly 610 for DPA1; fewer than 480 for DPB1. Because of strong linkage in the cohort, roughly five DR-DQ haplotypes were treated as single units for association and clustering. Among around 400 genotyped donors of the cohort, an average of around 220,000 unique TCR beta nucleotide sequences was sequenced per donor, of which approximately 19% were non-productive.

Overall results and qualifications from the work: Linkage disequilibrium might explain the correlated functional status among segregating V segments, but an unknown experimental factor could not be ruled out. A further reported finding was that TCR beta sequences accurately predicted the HLA-A and HLA-B alleles for most subjects in the first cohort. According to a later analysis, parvovirus B19, influenza, CMV and Epstein-Barr virus appeared linked to several top co-occurrence clusters. An association between a missense DCLRE1C variant and V-gene and J-gene trimming of TCR beta chains was found in a later genetic analysis and replicated in an independent cohort. It was suggested by the authors that the approach could potentially be generalized to other disease states and immunological phenotypes. In both the original and validation cohorts, the classifier was reported to diagnose cytomegalovirus status with high specificity and sensitivity. Because the 87-base-pair reads could not distinguish some IMGT-functional V segments, including TRBV6-2 and TRBV6-3, those segments were excluded. In a later analysis, 16,951 TCR beta sequences were associated with specific HLA alleles at a false discovery rate of 0.05. In a later genetic analysis, fewer N-insertions in productive TCRs were reported among donors in an Asian-associated ancestry cluster than the approximately 710-donor mean. Most TCR sequences were seen in very few donors, while some public TCRs were found in many individuals. CMV serostatus was the only immune exposure information available for the cohort. A later analysis found that TCR association rates varied across HLA loci, with DRB1 alleles showing the most associated TCRs and HLA-C alleles the fewest. An earlier analysis of approximately 540 of the donors showed that most TCR beta V segments appeared in productive rearrangements either about 90% or about 30% of the time, which broadly matched IMGT annotations. A total of fewer than 200 TCR beta chains were listed by the study as associated with cytomegalovirus. In vitro tests confirmed that a few of the cytomegalovirus-associated TCR beta chains recognize cytomegalovirus antigens. The presence/absence analyses assumed that sequencing depth was roughly uniform across donors, and that assumption may not be true. In a later analysis, most CMV-associated TCR beta chains were found to appear HLA-restricted, with HLA associations seemingly driven largely by CMV exposure. The cohort was sequenced for TCR beta chains only, and without alpha or paired-chain data the features that could be detected were limited. Strong co-occurrence of HLA alleles, especially DR and DQ, made assigning TCR associations to individual alleles difficult. A cluster of highly shared sequence variants was judged likely to represent a technical artifact of the sequencing pipeline. The earlier analysis of some 560 of the donors excluded about 16 rarely observed V segments, including chromosome 9 orphons, because counts were too low. HLA typing was unavailable for some donors at each locus, so association tests used only the typed subset. Compared with equally common non-associated chains, HLA-associated TCR beta chains in a later analysis were more clonally expanded and had lower generation probabilities.

The cohort consisted of approximately 670 healthy bone marrow donors. All cohort members were sampled while nominally healthy, although unrecorded immune exposures were likely present. The donor tested CMV seronegative and was one of the 352 seronegative cohort members. A peripheral blood sample was provided by each donor, and peripheral blood mononuclear cells were used for TCR beta sequencing. Genomic DNA extraction from the blood cell samples was performed with the Qiagen DNeasy Blood Extraction Kit. From cysteine to phenylalanine, the CDR3 is 17 amino acids long. Kept here is only the CDR3 DNA, which spans 51 bases and is read in frame from base 1. Deletion took 1 base off V and 2 bases off J, with a span of 17 bases between the germline ends. Sequences MGHRA (CDR1) and YSYEKL (CDR2) are obtained from the germline V gene. Libraries were made using the immunoSEQ multiplex PCR assay. For the multiplex PCR, a mixture combining 60 forward primers for TCR Vbeta segments and 13 reverse primers for TCR Jbeta segments was used. The CDR3 region of rearranged TCR beta genes was amplified from genomic DNA with a multiplex PCR assay. On the Illumina HiSeq System, the amplified TCR beta libraries were sequenced as 87-base-pair reads. Regarding the original processing steps: Across the 600 to 700 repertoires, a later analysis counted tens of millions of unique TCR beta chains, about 10 million of which were shared by at least two donors. Raw reads were error-corrected and collapsed into unique sequences by a nearest-neighbor algorithm in which closely related sequences were merged to remove PCR and sequencing errors. Alignment of CDR3 sequences to IMGT reference sequences was used to assign V, D and J gene segments. For a sequence to be retained, a match of at least six nucleotides to both a V gene segment and a J gene segment was required. Rearrangements were classified as productive when the CDR3 lacked stop codons and remained in frame with V and J, and all other rearrangements were classified as non-productive. Following IMGT convention, CDR3 was defined as the stretch from the second conserved V-encoded cysteine up to the conserved J-encoded phenylalanine. The earlier analysis of about 640 of the donors excluded any sequence lacking an unambiguous match to a single V gene segment. An earlier analysis of a few hundred of the donors called V segments functional above 56.7% productive rearrangements and segregating when the between-donor standard deviation exceeded 5%. A statistical classification framework was built to diagnose cytomegalovirus status from the catalog of TCR beta chain sequences. In a later analysis, TCR nucleotide sequences were compared against IMGT/GENE-DB human TR gene sequences so that V and J genes could be assigned. In a later analysis, CDR3 sequences and most-parsimonious VDJ recombination scenarios were assigned using the TCRdist pipeline. In a later analysis, every TCR beta chain was defined by the combination of its CDR3 amino acid sequence and its V-gene family, and reads without a unique V-gene family were dropped. In a later analysis, 500 to 650 highly shared, low-generation-probability nucleotide sequences were removed to address suspected cross-contamination and a sequencing artifact. A later analysis calculated a clonal expansion index for each public chain from normalized within-repertoire ranks of inferred template counts. In a later analysis, generation probabilities were computed using a VDJ recombination model fitted to out-of-frame rearrangements, and the results were checked against IGoR. In a later analysis, TCR-TCR, TCR-HLA and TCR-CMV co-occurrence was scored with hypergeometric tests, and a repertoire-size bias correction was applied to TCR pairs. A later analysis estimated false discovery rates by permuting HLA or CMV assignments 20 times. In a later analysis, co-occurring TCRs were grouped with DBSCAN, and TCRdist sequence similarity was added when clustering was performed within HLA-allele-positive subsets. Co-occurrence clustering excluded repertoires with fewer than 30,000 or more than 120,000 public chains, plus five with anomalous nucleotide sharing. TCRdb mirrors the immuneACCESS table, restricted to in-frame sequences. Some clones are absent from its copies; in checked studies, under half trace to an unresolved V gene, and the reason for the others is unknown. V, J and clone size reflect that table, while D and trimming were determined from the DNA. The sample has hundreds of thousands of clones on record, roughly 88% of them singletons. The top ten constitute 0.71% of the sample.

This clone showed up just a few times. Its antigen remains undetermined. It has no much larger one-base neighbor in the sample; base qualities were not kept. The chain was built from TRBV4-1 and TRBJ1-2; TRBD1 is perhaps the D gene, given 6 matching bases. Sequenced material: PBMCs. The TCR comes from a boy between 2 and 10 years old in good health and CMV-seronegative. The nucleotide sequence reads TGCGCCAGCAGCCAAGCAGGCAGGGGCAGAGGAAACTATGGCTACACCTTC. Protein translation: CASSQAGRGRGNYGYTF.